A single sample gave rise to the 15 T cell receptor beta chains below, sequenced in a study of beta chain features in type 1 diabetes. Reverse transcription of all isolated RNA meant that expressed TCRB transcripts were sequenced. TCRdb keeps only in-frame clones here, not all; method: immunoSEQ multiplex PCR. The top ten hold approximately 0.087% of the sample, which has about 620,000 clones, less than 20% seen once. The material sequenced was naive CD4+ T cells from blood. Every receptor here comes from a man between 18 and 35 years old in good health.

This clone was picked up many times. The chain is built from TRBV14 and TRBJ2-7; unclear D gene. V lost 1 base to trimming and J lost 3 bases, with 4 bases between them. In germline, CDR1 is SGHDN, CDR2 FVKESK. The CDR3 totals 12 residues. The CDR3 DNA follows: TGTGCCAGCAGCCAAGGGCACTACGAGCAGTACTTC. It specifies CASSQGHYEQYF.

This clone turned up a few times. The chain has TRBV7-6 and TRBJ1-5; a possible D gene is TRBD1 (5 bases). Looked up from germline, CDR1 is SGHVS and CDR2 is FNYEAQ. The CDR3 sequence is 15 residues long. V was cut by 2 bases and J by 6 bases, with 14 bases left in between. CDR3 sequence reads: CASSLTGGFGQPQHF. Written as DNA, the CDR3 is TGTGCCAGCAGCTTAACTGGGGGGTTTGGTCAGCCCCAGCATTTT.

Here the CDR3 DNA reads TGTGCCAGCAGCGTAGATAGGGGGGGAGAAAAACTGTTTTTT. It is translated as CASSVDRGGEKLFF. The chain links TRBV9 to TRBJ1-4; TRBD1 is a possible D gene (6 bases). V was trimmed by 0 bases and J by 8 bases, leaving 11 bases between them. The CDR3 spans 14 residues. In germline, CDR1 is SGDLS, CDR2 YYNGEE. Together with reference TRBV9 and TRBJ1-4, the CDR3 gives the full variable domain: DSGVTQTPKHLITATGQRVTLRCSPRSGDLSVYWYQQSLDQGLQFLIQYYNGEERAKGNILERFSAQQFPDLHSELNLSSLELGDSALYFCASSVDRGGEKLFFGSGTQLSVL.

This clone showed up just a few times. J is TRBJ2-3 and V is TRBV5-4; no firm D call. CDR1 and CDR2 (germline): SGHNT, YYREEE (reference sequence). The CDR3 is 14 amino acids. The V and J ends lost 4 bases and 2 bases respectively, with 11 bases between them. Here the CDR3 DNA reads TGTGCCAGCAGCCAACAGACCTACACAGATACGCAGTATTTT. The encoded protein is CASSQQTYTDTQYF.

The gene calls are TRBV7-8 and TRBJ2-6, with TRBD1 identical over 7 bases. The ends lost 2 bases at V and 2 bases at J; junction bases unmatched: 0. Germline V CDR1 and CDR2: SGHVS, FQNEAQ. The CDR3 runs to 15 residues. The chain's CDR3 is CASSLRGPGANVLTF. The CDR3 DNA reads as TGTGCCAGCAGCTTAAGGGGGCCTGGGGCCAACGTCCTGACTTTC.

The CDR3 reads CASSDPGTSYEQYF. The CDR3 nucleotides read TGTGCCAGCAGTGACCCAGGGACAAGCTACGAGCAGTACTTC. The V call is TRBV25-1, the J call TRBJ2-7; D may be TRBD1 (6 bases). The CDR3 sequence is 14 residues long. Germline assignment: CDR1 MGHDK and CDR2 SYGVNS. The V end was cut by 3 bases, the J end by 3 bases, with 12 bases between.

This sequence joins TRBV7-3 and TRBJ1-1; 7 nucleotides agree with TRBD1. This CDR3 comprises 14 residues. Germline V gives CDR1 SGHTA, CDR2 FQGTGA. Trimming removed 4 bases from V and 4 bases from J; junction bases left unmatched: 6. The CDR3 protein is CASSSDRVGTEAFF. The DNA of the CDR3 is TGTGCCAGCAGCTCCGACAGGGTAGGCACTGAAGCTTTCTTT.

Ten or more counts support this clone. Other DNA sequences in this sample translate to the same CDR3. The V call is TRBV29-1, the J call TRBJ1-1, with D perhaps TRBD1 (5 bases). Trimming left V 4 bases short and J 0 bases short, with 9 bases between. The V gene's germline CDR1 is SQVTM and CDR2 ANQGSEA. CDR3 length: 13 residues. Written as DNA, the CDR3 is TGCAGCGTTGCGGGACGGATGAACACTGAAGCTTTCTTT. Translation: CSVAGRMNTEAFF.

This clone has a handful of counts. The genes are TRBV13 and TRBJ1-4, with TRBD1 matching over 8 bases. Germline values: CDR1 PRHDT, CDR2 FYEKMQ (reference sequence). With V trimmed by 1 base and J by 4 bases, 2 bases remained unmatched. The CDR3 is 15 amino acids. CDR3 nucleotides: TGTGCCAGCAGCTTAGTTGGACAGGGTAATGAAAAACTGTTTTTT. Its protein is CASSLVGQGNEKLFF.

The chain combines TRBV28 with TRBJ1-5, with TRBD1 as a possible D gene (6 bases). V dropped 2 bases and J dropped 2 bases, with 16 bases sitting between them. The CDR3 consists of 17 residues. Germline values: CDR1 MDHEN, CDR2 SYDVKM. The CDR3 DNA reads TGTGCCAGCAGTTTAAGTTCTTGGGGGCGAGGCAATCAGCCCCAGCATTTT. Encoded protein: CASSLSSWGRGNQPQHF.

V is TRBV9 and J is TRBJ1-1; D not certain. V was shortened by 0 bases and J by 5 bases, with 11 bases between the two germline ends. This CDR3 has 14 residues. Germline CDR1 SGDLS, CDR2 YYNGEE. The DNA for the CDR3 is TGTGCCAGCAGCGTAGACGGGGTCGGGACTGAAGCTTTCTTT. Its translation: CASSVDGVGTEAFF.

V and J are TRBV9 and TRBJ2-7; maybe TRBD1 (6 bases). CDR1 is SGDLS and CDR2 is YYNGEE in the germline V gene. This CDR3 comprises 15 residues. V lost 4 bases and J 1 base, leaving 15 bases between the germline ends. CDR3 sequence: CASSPRQDQSYEQYF. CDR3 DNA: TGTGCCAGCAGCCCTAGACAGGATCAATCCTACGAGCAGTACTTC.

The chain's CDR3 is CAEALRGQGYSNQPQHF. The CDR3 DNA reads as TGTGCCGAAGCACTCCGGGGACAGGGCTATAGCAATCAGCCCCAGCATTTT. This chain connects TRBV28 to TRBJ1-5, with 9 nucleotides matching TRBD1. The CDR3 totals 17 residues. Germline loops: CDR1 MDHEN, CDR2 SYDVKM. V was clipped by 11 bases and J by 0 bases; unmatched bases: 14.

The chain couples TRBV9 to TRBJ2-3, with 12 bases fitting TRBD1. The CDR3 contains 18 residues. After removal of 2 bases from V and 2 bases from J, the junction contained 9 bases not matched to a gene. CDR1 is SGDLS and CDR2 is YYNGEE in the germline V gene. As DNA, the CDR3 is TGTGCCAGCAGCGTTAGGAACGTGGGACAGGGGGCCACAGATACGCAGTATTTT. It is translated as CASSVRNVGQGATDTQYF.

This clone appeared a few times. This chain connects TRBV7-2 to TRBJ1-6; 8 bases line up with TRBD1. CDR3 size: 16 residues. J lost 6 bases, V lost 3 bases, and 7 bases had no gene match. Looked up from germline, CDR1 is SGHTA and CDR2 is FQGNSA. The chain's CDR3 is CASSLVWTGSNSPLHF. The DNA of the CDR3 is TGTGCCAGCAGCTTGGTTTGGACAGGGAGTAATTCACCCCTCCACTTT.